The T cell receptor (beta chain) described here comes from a study of Ad26.COV2.S vaccination and SARS-CoV-2 variants. Germline CDR1 LNHNV, CDR2 YYDKDF (reference sequence). The CDR3 runs to 20 residues. V lost 2 bases, J lost 4 bases, and 16 bases stayed unmatched. Only one count was recorded for this clone. Profiled with immunoSEQ multiplex PCR; TCRdb holds only in-frame clones, not every one. The sample lists 150,000 to 200,000 clones; roughly 89% were seen once. The receptor was derived from a human donor who had recovered from COVID-19. This chain joins TRBV15 and TRBJ2-6; 8 bases map to TRBD1. Sequenced material: peripheral blood, taken after recovery from COVID-19. CDR3 coding DNA: TGTGCCACCAGCAGACCCAGGGGGCAGGCAGCGCCCCTCGGGGCCAACGTCCTGACTTTC. This sequence encodes CATSRPRGQAAPLGANVLTF.